The entry that follows covers one T cell receptor beta chain sequence. Its target antigen remains unknown. One base away there is no much larger clone; base qualities are not given. Trimming takes 6 bases off V and 2 bases off J; junction bases not matched to a gene: 1. The CDR3 starts with the cysteine, ends with the phenylalanine, and has 14 residues. Left in the record is the CDR3 DNA by itself, 42 bases read in frame from the first base. Taken from the germline V gene, the CDR1 and CDR2 loops are SNHLY and FYNNEI. Patients with a history of autoimmune disease or receiving systemic immunosuppression were excluded from the trial. Peripheral blood for TCR sequencing was collected from all dose cohorts at baseline, on cycle 4 day 1, and on cycle 7 day 1. Samples were obtained from an open-label, multicenter, first-in-human phase I dose-escalation trial of ivuxolimab. Adults with locally advanced or metastatic head and neck squamous cell, hepatocellular, melanoma or renal cell carcinoma were enrolled in the trial. CD4+ and CD8+ T cells were sorted separately from peripheral blood before TCR sequencing.

To sequence the TCRbeta CDR3 region, genomic DNA was isolated from the sorted cells. The immunoSEQ Assay was used to sequence the TCRbeta CDR3 regions. This immuneACCESS table, as held by TCRdb, lists in-frame sequences with V and J called but not all clones. Of the missing ones, under half trace to an unresolved V gene in checked studies; the others have no known cause. Counted in this sample were tens of thousands of clones; around 87% of them appeared once. Together, the top ten hold approximately 1.3% of the sample. The sample comes from a study of OX40 agonist ivuxolimab in advanced cancers. With respect to the entire study: Ivuxolimab was an agonistic, fully human IgG2 monoclonal antibody directed against OX40 (CD134), a costimulatory receptor. Intravenous ivuxolimab was administered to patients every 2 weeks at six dose levels: 0.01, 0.1, 0.3, 1.5, 3 and 10 mg/kg. Of the roughly 52 patients in dose escalation, some 19 had hepatocellular carcinoma, around 15 had melanoma, 9 had renal cell carcinoma and 9 had head and neck cancer. A male proportion of 82.7% and a mean age of approximately 62 years, ranging from 23 to 79, were recorded for the dose-escalation cohort. Patients were allowed to have had prior anti-PD-1, anti-PD-L1 or anti-CTLA-4 therapy, and approximately 39% of the dose-escalation patients had been treated with checkpoint inhibitors. Partial responses occurred in three dose-escalation patients, of whom one had hepatocellular carcinoma and two had cutaneous melanoma. The purpose of peripheral TCRbeta sequencing was to test whether ivuxolimab changed TCR sequence diversity and led to clonal T-cell expansion. The paper covers the monotherapy dose-escalation part of the phase I ivuxolimab trial, which included N ≈ 54 patients.

On the study overall, not on this receptor specifically: The antigen specificity of the peripheral T cells that underwent clonal expansion was not determined. After ivuxolimab, more expanded clones were found on average in CD8+ T cells than in CD4+ T cells. Low levels of normalized T-cell clonal expansion were also seen in some patients who did not respond. In the 0.1-3.0 mg/kg groups, partial responders had among the lowest normalized peripheral clonal expansion, particularly in CD8+ T cells. At doses from 0.1 to 3.0 mg/kg, clonal expansion was seen in both CD4+ and CD8+ blood T cells between baseline and week 6.

This sequence was found in an adult with an advanced solid tumor such as melanoma, head and neck, liver or kidney cancer. Recombination connected TRBV2 to TRBJ1-3, with 10 junctional bases fitting TRBD1. The sample was CD4+ or CD8+ T cells sorted from blood, taken in a trial of the OX40 agonist ivuxolimab. The CDR3 sequence is CASRGTGAGNTIYF. The nucleotide sequence reads TGTGCCAGCAGAGGGACAGGGGCTGGAAACACCATATATTTT. Outside the CDR3, residues come from the reference TRBV2 and TRBJ1-3 proteins, so the full variable domain is: EPEVTQTPSHQVTQMGQEVILRCVPISNHLYFYWYRQILGQKVEFLVSFYNNEISEKSEIFDDQFSVERPDGSNFTLKIRSTKLEDSAMYFCASRGTGAGNTIYFGEGSWLTVV.